This TCR beta chain comes out of a study of T cells in Graves' hyperthyroidism and ophthalmopathy. Whole-study context: The initial diagnosis was the point when peripheral blood was collected, ahead of any treatment.

TCR beta CDR3 regions were amplified from RNA. HTBI primers drove first-round RT-PCR of the TCR CDR3. Each CDR3 protein gets one entry after TCRdb re-called the multiplex PCR reads with MiXCR. Of over 250,000 distinct CDR3 sequences listed, approximately 14% are singletons. At least ten counts were recorded for this clonotype. Sequenced: blood. The clonotype originates from a woman aged 40 to 50 with Graves' ophthalmopathy.

Here the CDR3 reads CASSILQGSSSGNTIYF. The CDR3 DNA follows: TGTGCCAGCAGTATACTACAGGGGTCGAGCTCTGGAAACACCATATATTTT. The chain recombines TRBV12-3 or TRBV12-4 with TRBJ1-3, with 7 bases aligning to TRBD1. The V segment lost 5 bases and the J segment 0 bases; nucleotides outside the gene matches: 10. The CDR3 sequence is 17 residues long.